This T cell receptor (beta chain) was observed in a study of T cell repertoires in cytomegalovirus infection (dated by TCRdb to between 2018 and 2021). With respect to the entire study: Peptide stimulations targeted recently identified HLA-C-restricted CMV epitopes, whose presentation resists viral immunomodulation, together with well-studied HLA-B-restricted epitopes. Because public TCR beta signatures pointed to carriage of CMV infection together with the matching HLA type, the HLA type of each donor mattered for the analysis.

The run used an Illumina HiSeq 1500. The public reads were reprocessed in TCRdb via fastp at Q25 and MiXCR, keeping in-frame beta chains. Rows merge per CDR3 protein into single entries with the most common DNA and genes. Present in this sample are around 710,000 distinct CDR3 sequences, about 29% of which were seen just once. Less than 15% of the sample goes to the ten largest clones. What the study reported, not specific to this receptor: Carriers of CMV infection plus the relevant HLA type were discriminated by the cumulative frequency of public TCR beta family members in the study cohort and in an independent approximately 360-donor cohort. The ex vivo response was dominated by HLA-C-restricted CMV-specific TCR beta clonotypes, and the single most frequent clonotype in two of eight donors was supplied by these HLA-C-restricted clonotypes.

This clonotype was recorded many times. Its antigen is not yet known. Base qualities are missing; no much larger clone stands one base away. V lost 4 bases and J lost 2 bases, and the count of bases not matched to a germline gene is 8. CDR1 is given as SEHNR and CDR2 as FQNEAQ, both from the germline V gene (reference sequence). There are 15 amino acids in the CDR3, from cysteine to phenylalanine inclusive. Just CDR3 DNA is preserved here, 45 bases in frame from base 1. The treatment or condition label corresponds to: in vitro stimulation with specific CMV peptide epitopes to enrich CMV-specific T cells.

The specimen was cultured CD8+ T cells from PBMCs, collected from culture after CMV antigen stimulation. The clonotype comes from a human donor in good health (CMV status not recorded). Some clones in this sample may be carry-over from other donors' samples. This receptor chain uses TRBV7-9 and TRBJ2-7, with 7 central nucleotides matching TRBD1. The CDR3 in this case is CASSSNRDRAYEQYF. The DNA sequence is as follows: TGTGCCAGCAGCTCCAACCGGGACAGAGCCTACGAGCAGTACTTC.